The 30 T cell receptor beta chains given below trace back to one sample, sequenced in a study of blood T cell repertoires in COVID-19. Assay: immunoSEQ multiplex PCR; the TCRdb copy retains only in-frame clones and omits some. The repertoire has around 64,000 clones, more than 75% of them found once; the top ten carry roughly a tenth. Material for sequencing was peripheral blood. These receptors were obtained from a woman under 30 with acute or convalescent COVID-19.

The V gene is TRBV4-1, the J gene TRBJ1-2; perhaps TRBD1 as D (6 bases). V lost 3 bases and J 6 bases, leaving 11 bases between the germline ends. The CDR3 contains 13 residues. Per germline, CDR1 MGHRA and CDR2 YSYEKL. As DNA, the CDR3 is TGCGCCAGCAGCCACGCAGGGGTGGATGGCTACACCTTC. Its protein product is CASSHAGVDGYTF.

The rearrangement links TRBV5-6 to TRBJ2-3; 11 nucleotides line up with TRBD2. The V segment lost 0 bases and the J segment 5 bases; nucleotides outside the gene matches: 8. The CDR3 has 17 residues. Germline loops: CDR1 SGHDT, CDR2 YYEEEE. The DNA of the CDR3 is TGTGCCAGCAGCTTGGTAGCGGGAGGGCCAGGTGGAGATACGCAGTATTTT. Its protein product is CASSLVAGGPGGDTQYF.

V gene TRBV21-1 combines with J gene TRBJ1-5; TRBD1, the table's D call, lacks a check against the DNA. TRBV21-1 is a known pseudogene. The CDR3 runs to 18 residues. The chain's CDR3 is CASSYQGARDYSNQPQHF. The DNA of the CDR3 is TGTGCCAGCAGCTACCAAGGGGCGAGAGATTATAGCAATCAGCCCCAGCATTTT.

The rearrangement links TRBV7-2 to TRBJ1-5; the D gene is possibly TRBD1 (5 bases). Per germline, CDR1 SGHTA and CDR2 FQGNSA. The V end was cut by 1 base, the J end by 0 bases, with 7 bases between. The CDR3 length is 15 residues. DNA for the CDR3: TGTGCCAGCAGCTTAGTGGGGGGTAGCAATCAGCCCCAGCATTTT. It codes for CASSLVGGSNQPQHF.

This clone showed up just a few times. The CDR3 nucleotides read TGTGCCAGTAGTTCGACAGGGGCGTCCTACGAGCAGTACTTC. It is translated as CASSSTGASYEQYF. V is TRBV19 and J is TRBJ2-7; 8 nucleotides match TRBD1. Germline trimming cut 5 bases from V and 1 base from J; bases unmatched to any gene: 4. CDR3 length equals 14 residues. The germline V gene has CDR1 LNHDA and CDR2 SQIVND (reference sequence).

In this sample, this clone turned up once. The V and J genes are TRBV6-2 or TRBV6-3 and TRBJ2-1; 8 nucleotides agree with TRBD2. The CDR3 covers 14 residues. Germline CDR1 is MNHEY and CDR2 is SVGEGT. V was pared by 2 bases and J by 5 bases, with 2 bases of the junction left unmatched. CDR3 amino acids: CASSYGTSDNEQFF. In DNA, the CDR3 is TGTGCCAGCAGTTACGGGACTAGTGACAATGAGCAGTTCTTC.

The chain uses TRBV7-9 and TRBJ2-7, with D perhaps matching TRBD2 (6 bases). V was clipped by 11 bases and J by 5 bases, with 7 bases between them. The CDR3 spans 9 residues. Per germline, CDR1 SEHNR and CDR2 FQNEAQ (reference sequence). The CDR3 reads CAAGNEQYF. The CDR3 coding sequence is TGTGCCGCGGGGAACGAGCAGTACTTC.

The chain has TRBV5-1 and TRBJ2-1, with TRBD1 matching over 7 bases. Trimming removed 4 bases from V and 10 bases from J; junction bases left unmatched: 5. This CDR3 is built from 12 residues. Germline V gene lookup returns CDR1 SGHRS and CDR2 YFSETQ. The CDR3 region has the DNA TGCGCCAGCAGCAATACAGGGGCGGAGCAGTTCTTC. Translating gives CASSNTGAEQFF.

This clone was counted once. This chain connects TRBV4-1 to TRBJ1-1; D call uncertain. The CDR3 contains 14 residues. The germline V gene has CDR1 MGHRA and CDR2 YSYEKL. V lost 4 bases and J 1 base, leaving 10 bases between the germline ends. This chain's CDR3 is CASSPRRENTEAFF. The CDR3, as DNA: TGCGCCAGCAGCCCGAGGCGCGAGAACACTGAAGCTTTCTTT.

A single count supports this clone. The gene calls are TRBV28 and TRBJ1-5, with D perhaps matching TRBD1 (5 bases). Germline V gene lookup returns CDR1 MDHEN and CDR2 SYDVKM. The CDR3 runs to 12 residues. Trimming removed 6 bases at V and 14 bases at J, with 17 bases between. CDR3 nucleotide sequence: TGTGCCAGCAGACTCGTTGGAGGGGATGAGCATTTT. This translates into CASRLVGGDEHF.

The CDR3 nucleotides read TGTGCCAGCAGTTACTCCTACTTCGCAGGTTCCAAAAACATTCAGTACTTC. This codes for CASSYSYFAGSKNIQYF. The chain uses TRBV6-2 or TRBV6-3 and TRBJ2-4; D gene ambiguous. The V end was cut by 0 bases, the J end by 2 bases, with 14 bases between. The CDR3 sequence is 17 residues long. Germline V CDR1 and CDR2: MNHEY, SVGEGT.

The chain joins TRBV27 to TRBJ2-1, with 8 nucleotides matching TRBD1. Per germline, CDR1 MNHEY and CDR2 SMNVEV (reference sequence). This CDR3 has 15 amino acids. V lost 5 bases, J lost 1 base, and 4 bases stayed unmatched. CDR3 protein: CASSEQGVSYNEQFF. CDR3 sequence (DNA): TGTGCCAGCAGTGAACAGGGGGTTTCCTACAATGAGCAGTTCTTC.

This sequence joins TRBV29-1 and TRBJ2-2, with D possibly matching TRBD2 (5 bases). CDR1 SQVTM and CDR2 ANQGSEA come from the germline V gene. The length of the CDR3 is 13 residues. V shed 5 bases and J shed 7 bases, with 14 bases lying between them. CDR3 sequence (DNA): TGCAGCGTTATCACCGGGGTGTTCGGGGAGCTGTTTTTT. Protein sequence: CSVITGVFGELFF.

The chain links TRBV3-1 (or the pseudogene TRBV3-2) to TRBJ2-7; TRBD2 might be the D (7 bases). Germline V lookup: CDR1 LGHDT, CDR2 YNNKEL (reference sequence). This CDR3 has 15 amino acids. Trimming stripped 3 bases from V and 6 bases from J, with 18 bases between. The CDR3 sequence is CASSHPRGGRGEQYF. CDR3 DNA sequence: TGTGCCAGCAGCCATCCTAGGGGGGGCAGGGGCGAGCAGTACTTC.

CDR3 region: CASSLTGTDTQYF. The CDR3 DNA reads as TGTGCCAGCAGTTTAACAGGGACAGATACGCAGTATTTT. The V gene is TRBV27, the J gene TRBJ2-3; maybe TRBD1 (6 bases). V lost 2 bases and J lost 3, with 6 bases in between. Germline CDR1 and CDR2: MNHEY and SMNVEV (reference sequence). The CDR3 is 13 amino acids.

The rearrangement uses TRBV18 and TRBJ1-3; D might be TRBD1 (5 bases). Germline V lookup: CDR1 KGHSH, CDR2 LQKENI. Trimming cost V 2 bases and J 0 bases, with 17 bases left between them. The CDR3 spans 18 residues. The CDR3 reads CASSPLSGDRSSGNTIYF. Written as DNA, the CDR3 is TGTGCCAGCTCACCATTATCGGGGGATCGTAGCTCTGGAAACACCATATATTTT.

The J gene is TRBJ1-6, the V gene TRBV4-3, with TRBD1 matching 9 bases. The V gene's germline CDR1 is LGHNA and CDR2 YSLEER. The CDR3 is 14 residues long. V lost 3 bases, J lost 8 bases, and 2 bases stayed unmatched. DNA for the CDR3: TGCGCCAGCAGCCAGGGACAGGGCCATTCACCCCTCCACTTT. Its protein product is CASSQGQGHSPLHF.

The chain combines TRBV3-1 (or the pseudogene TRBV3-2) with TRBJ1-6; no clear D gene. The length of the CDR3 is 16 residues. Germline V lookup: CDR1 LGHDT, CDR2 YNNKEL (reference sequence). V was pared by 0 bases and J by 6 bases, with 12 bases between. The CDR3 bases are TGTGCCAGCAGCCAAGATGCGGGAAGAGGTAATTCACCCCTCCACTTT. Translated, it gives CASSQDAGRGNSPLHF.

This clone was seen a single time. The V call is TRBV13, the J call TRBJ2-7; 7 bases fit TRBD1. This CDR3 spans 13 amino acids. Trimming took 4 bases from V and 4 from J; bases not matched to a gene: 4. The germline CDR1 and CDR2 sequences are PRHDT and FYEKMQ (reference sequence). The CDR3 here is CASSSRQGYEQYF. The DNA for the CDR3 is TGTGCCAGCAGCTCAAGACAGGGATACGAGCAGTACTTC.

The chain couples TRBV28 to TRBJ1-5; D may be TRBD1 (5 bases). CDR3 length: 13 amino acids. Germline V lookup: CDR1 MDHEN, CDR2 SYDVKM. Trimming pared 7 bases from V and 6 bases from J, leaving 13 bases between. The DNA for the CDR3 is TGTGCCAGCAACCCCGGGACTTCTCAGCCCCAGCATTTT. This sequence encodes CASNPGTSQPQHF.

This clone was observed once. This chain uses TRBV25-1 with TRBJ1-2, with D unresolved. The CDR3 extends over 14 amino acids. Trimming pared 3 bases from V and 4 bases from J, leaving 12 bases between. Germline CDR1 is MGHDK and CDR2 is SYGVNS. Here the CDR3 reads CASSDRSRGYGYTF. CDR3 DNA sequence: TGTGCCAGCAGTGACCGATCTCGGGGCTATGGCTACACCTTC.

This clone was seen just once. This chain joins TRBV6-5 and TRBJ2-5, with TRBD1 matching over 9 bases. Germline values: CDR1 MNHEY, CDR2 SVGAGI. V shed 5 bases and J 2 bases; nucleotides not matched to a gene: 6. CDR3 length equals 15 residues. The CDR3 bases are TGTGCCAGCAGTATCGGGACAGGGAAACAAGAGACCCAGTACTTC. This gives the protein CASSIGTGKQETQYF.

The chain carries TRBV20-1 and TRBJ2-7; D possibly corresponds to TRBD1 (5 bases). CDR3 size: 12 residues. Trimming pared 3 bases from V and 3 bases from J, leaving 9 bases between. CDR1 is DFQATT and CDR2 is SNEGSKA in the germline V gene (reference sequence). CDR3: CSASQGVYEQYF. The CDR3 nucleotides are TGCAGTGCTAGTCAGGGTGTCTACGAGCAGTACTTC.

CDR3 region: CASSQLTSGGSRTDTQYF. CDR3 coding DNA: TGTGCCAGCAGCCAATTAACTAGCGGGGGTTCTCGCACAGATACGCAGTATTTT. This rearrangement joins TRBV4-2 to TRBJ2-3; 11 nucleotides agree with TRBD2. With V trimmed by 2 bases and J by 1 base, 8 bases remained unmatched. This CDR3 is built from 18 residues. Germline V lookup: CDR1 LGHNA, CDR2 YNFKEQ.

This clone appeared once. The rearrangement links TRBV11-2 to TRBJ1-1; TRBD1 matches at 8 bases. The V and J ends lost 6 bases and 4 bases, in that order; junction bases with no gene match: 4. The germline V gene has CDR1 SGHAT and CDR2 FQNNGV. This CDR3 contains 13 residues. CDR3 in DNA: TGTGCCAGCAGGCTCACAGGGGGCACTGAAGCTTTCTTT. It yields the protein CASRLTGGTEAFF.

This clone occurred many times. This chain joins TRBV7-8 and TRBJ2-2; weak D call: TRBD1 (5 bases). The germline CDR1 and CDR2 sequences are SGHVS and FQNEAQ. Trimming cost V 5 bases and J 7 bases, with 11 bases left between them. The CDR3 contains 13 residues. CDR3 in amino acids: CASSIGAGGELFF. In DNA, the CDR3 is TGTGCCAGCAGCATTGGGGCCGGCGGGGAGCTGTTTTTT.

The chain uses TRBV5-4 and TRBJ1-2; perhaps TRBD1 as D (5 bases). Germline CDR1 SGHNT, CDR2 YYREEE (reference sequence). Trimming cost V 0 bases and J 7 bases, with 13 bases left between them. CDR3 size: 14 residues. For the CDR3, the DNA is TGTGCCAGCAGCTTGGCGGGTCAGGGAGGTGGCTACACCTTC. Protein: CASSLAGQGGGYTF.

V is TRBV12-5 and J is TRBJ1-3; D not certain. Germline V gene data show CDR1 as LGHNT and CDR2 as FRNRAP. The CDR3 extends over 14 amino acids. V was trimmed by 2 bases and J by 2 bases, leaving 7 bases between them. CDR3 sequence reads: CASGLTTTGNTIYF. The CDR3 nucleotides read TGTGCTAGTGGTTTGACAACCACTGGAAACACCATATATTTT.

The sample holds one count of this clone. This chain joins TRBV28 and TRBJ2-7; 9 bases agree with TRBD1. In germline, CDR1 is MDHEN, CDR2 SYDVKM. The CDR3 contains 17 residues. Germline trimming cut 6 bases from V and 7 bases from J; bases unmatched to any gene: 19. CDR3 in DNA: TGTGCCAGCAGACCACCCCTCGACAGGGGGTTGCTGTTGGAGCAGTACTTC. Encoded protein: CASRPPLDRGLLLEQYF.

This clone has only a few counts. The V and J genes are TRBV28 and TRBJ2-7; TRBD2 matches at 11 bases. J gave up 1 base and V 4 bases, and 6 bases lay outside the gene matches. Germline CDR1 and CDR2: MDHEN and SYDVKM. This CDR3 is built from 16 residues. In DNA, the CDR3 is TGTGCCAGCAGTTCCACAACTAGCGGGGGATCCTACGAGCAGTACTTC. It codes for CASSSTTSGGSYEQYF.